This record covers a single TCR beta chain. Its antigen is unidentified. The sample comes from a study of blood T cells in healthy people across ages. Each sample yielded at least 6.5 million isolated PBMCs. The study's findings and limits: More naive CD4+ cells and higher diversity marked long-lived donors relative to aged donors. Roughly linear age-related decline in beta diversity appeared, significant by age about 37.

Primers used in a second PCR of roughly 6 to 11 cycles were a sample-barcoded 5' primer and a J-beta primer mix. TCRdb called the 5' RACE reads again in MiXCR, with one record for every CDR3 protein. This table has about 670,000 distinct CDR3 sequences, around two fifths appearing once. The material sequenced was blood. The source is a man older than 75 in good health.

This CDR3 reads CASSLGSGTYEQYF. The DNA of the CDR3 is TGTGCCAGCAGCTTAGGCTCCGGTACCTACGAGCAGTACTTC. V usage is TRBV7-2 and J usage is TRBJ2-7; D is unclear. The CDR3 spans 14 residues. V was pared by 1 base and J by 2 bases, with 9 bases between. CDR1 and CDR2 from the germline V gene are SGHTA and FQGNSA.